In its sample, the clone carrying this T cell receptor beta chain was seen a few times. Its antigen is undetermined. The record originates from a study of neoadjuvant nivolumab and ipilimumab in lung cancer. Using immunoSEQ multiplex PCR, the repertoire was profiled, and TCRdb retains in-frame clones only, with some absent. The sample records 24,000 or so clones, around 80% being singletons. General study points: Only two of four nivolumab-treated tumors gained richness and clonality by surgery. TCR richness and clonality were higher in tumors than adjacent uninvolved lung. Higher pretherapy blood TCR richness went with higher resected-tumor richness. Only a small number of samples underwent TCR sequencing.

The source was peripheral blood, collected before neoadjuvant nivolumab, alone or with ipilimumab. This clonotype originated in an adult with non-small cell lung cancer.

For the CDR3, the DNA is TGTGCCATCAGCGTCGATGGGACACTCGAAGCTTTCTTT. Protein sequence: CAISVDGTLEAFF. The V and J genes are TRBV10-3 and TRBJ1-1, with a tentative D call TRBD1 (6 bases). Germline lookup yields CDR1 ENHRY and CDR2 SYGVKD. With 6 bases removed from V and 8 bases from J, the gap between germline ends came to 16 bases. The CDR3 runs 13 residues.